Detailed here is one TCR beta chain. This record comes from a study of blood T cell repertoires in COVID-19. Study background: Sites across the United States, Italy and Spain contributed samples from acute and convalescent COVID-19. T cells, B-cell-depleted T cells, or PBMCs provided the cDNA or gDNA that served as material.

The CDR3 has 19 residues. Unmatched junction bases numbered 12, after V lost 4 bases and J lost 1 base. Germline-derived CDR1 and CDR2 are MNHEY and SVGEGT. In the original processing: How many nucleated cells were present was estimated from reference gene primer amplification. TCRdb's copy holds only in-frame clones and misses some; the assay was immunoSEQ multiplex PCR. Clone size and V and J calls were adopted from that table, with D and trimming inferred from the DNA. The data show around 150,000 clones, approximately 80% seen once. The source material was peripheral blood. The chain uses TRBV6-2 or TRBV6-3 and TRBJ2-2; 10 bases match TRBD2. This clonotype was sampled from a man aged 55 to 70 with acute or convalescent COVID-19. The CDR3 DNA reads TGTGCCAGCAGTTGGTTAGCGGGGGGCGATTCGGGGAACACCGGGGAGCTGTTTTTT. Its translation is CASSWLAGGDSGNTGELFF.